This T cell receptor beta chain was sequenced during a study of control samples from healthy donors and cancer patients (dated by TCRdb to the early 2020s). From the cysteine through the phenylalanine, the CDR3 covers 14 amino acids. The read is trimmed to its CDR3 DNA, 42 bases read in frame from base 1. V is clipped by 1 base and J by 14 bases, and the sequence between their germline boundaries is 20 bases long. The germline V gene encodes CDR1 MDHEN and CDR2 SYDVKM. The receptor library was made with the immunoSEQ multiplex PCR assay. TCRdb holds this immuneACCESS table with in-frame rearrangements only. Some clones are missing; in checked studies, unresolved V genes explain under half, and the rest has no known cause. Within this sample are fewer than 200,000 clones, with 70% to 90% of them counted one time only. The ten biggest clones cover 9.5% to 15% of the sample. Note on this clone: It has no known antigen specificity. Base qualities were left out, and no much larger clone turns up one base away.

The V and J segments used are TRBV28 and TRBJ1-2; TRBD1 is possibly the D segment (6 matching bases). Sequenced input: blood. This clonotype was obtained from a young man in good health. This receptor has the CDR3 CASSLFQGFGNDTF. The bases read TGTGCCAGCAGTTTATTCCAGGGGTTCGGAAATGATACCTTC.